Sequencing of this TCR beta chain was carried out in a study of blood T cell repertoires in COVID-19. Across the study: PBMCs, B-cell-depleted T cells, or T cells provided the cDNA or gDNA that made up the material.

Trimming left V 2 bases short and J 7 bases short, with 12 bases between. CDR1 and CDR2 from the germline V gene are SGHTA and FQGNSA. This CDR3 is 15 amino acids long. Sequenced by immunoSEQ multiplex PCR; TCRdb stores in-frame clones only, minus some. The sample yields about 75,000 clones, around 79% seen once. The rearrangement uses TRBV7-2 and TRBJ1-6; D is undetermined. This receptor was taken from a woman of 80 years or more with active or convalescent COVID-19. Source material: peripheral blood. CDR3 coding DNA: TGTGCCAGCAGCTTAAGCGGTCAAGTCAATTCACCCCTCCACTTT. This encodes CASSLSGQVNSPLHF.